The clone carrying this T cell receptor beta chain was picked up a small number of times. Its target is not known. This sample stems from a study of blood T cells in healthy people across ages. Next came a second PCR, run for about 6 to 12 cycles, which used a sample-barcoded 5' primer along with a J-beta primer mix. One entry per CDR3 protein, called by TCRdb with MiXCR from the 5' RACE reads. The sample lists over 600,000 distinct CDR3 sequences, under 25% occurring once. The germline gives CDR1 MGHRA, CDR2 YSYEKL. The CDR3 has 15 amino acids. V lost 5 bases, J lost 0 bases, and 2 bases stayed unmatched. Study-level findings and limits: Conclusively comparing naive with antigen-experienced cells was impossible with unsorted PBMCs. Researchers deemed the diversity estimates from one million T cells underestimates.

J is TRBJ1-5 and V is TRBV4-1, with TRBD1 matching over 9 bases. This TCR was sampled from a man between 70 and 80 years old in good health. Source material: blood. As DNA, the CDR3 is TGCGCCAGCAGCGTGGGACAGGGTAGCAATCAGCCCCAGCATTTT. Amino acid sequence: CASSVGQGSNQPQHF.